These 20 T cell receptor beta chains originate from one sample sequenced in a study of cytomegalovirus exposure and HLA in healthy donors. Use of 60 Vbeta and 13 Jbeta primers characterized the PCR. The method was immunoSEQ multiplex PCR; TCRdb's version includes in-frame clones alone and lacks a portion of them. Among around 190,000 clones listed, over 75% were seen once. The sequencing sample was made of PBMCs. The receptors stem from a woman between 45 and 65 years old in good health and CMV-seronegative.

The chain couples TRBV10-3 to TRBJ2-7; the D is unclear. V lost 0 bases and J lost 7, with 7 bases in between. There are 12 residues in the CDR3. Germline V CDR1 and CDR2: ENHRY, SYGVKD. CDR3 nucleotide sequence: TGTGCCATCAGTGAGTCGACTCTGGAGCAGTACTTC. It yields the protein CAISESTLEQYF.

The chain links TRBV7-2 to TRBJ2-5, with D uncertain. Trimming shortened V by 1 base and J by 2 bases, and 8 bases separated the two germline ends. Germline V gene data show CDR1 as SGHTA and CDR2 as FQGNSA. The CDR3 loop spans 14 amino acids. The CDR3 is CASSLGAGQETQYF. CDR3 nucleotide sequence: TGTGCCAGCAGCTTAGGTGCAGGACAAGAGACCCAGTACTTC.

This chain joins TRBV18 and TRBJ2-1; 7 bases agree with TRBD2. The V segment lost 2 bases and the J segment 8 bases; nucleotides outside the gene matches: 9. The CDR3 is made up of 15 amino acids. The germline gives CDR1 KGHSH, CDR2 LQKENI. In DNA, the CDR3 is TGTGCCAGCTCACCAAACGGACTAGATGACTATGAGCAGTTCTTC. Its protein product is CASSPNGLDDYEQFF.

The rearrangement joins TRBV7-2 to TRBJ2-3; the D gene is possibly TRBD2 (5 bases). The CDR3 length is 14 residues. Germline loops: CDR1 SGHTA, CDR2 FQGNSA. The germline V and J ends were trimmed by 7 bases and 4 bases, with 15 bases remaining between them. The CDR3 loop is CASTRPARADTQYF. The CDR3 DNA sequence: TGTGCCAGCACCCGACCTGCGAGGGCAGATACGCAGTATTTT.

This sequence joins TRBV7-9 and TRBJ2-5; 9 positions agree with TRBD1. The J call could be wrong; TRBJ2-7 is a better fit for the DNA end. The CDR3 covers 16 residues. In germline, CDR1 is SEHNR, CDR2 FQNEAQ (reference sequence). CDR3: CASSLPSGTGQHEQYF. CDR3 nucleotides: TGTGCCAGCAGCTTACCGTCAGGGACAGGGCAACACGAGCAGTACTTC.

This rearrangement joins TRBV18 to TRBJ1-1; the D is unclear. There are 16 residues in the CDR3. Trimming took off 2 bases at V and 4 bases at J, with 17 bases between the two ends. Germline V gene lookup returns CDR1 KGHSH and CDR2 LQKENI. This chain's CDR3 is CASSPSRGDSGTEAFF. The CDR3 region has the DNA TGTGCCAGCTCACCATCGCGGGGTGATAGCGGCACTGAAGCTTTCTTT.

V usage is TRBV5-6 and J usage is TRBJ2-7; maybe TRBD1 (6 bases). Trimming took 6 bases from V and 0 from J, leaving 10 bases between them. Germline values: CDR1 SGHDT, CDR2 YYEEEE. The CDR3 runs to 13 residues. The CDR3 DNA reads TGTGCCAGCACCCGCAGGGGCTCCTACGAGCAGTACTTC. Its translation is CASTRRGSYEQYF.

The chain recombines TRBV4-3 with TRBJ2-7; D is perhaps TRBD2 (6 bases). Trimming shortened V by 3 bases and J by 5 bases, and 11 bases separated the two germline ends. The CDR3 sequence is 13 residues long. From germline, CDR1 is LGHNA and CDR2 YSLEER. The CDR3 sequence: CASSQTRDDEQYF. CDR3 coding DNA: TGCGCCAGCAGCCAGACTAGGGACGACGAGCAGTACTTC.

The genes are TRBV18 and TRBJ2-7; D remains unclear. The germline V gene encodes CDR1 KGHSH and CDR2 LQKENI. The CDR3 spans 12 residues. The V gene lost 2 bases and the J gene lost 8 bases, with 10 bases spanning the gap. The CDR3 reads CASSPESKKQYF. The CDR3 bases are TGTGCCAGCTCACCAGAGAGTAAGAAGCAGTACTTC.

The chain links TRBV6-1 to TRBJ2-5, with TRBD2 matching 7 bases. The J call may be faulty, since TRBJ2-7 better matches the DNA end. The CDR3 has 13 residues. CDR1 MNHNS and CDR2 SASEGT come from the germline V gene. The CDR3 spells CASSWTSGYEQYF. Here the CDR3 DNA reads TGTGCCAGCAGTTGGACTAGTGGCTACGAGCAGTACTTC.

In its sample, this clone was seen a few times. V and J are TRBV2 and TRBJ2-5; 9 bases fit TRBD1. The CDR3 covers 15 residues. Germline V gene data show CDR1 as SNHLY and CDR2 as FYNNEI. The junction had 10 bases not matched to a gene; V was cut back by 6 bases and J by 5 bases. Written as DNA, the CDR3 is TGTGCCAGCAGCATGTCACAGGGGGCCGGGGAGACCCAGTACTTC. Protein: CASSMSQGAGETQYF.

This rearrangement joins TRBV5-4 to TRBJ2-5, with D tentatively TRBD2 (7 bases). The J call may be in error: the DNA end matches TRBJ2-7 better. CDR1 is SGHNT, CDR2 YYREEE, per germline (reference sequence). The CDR3 consists of 14 residues. This CDR3 is CASSGGGGGNEQYF. Written as DNA, the CDR3 is TGTGCCAGCAGCGGCGGAGGGGGGGGGAACGAGCAGTACTTC.

The chain joins TRBV6-4 to TRBJ2-4, with D maybe TRBD1 (5 bases). This CDR3 region has 15 residues. CDR1 is MRHNA, CDR2 SNTAGT, per germline. Trimming took 0 bases from V and 2 from J, leaving 8 bases between them. The CDR3 nucleotides are TGTGCCAGCAGTGACTCCCCAGGGACCAAAAACATTCAGTACTTC. Its protein is CASSDSPGTKNIQYF.

The V call is TRBV9, the J call TRBJ1-5; D is undetermined. The CDR3 length is 14 residues. Deletions cut 0 bases from V and 5 bases from J, with 9 bases between. CDR1 SGDLS and CDR2 YYNGEE come from the germline V gene. The CDR3 nucleotides read TGTGCCAGCAGCGTAGGGGCCGGGGATCAGCCCCAGCATTTT. The encoded protein is CASSVGAGDQPQHF.

The gene calls are TRBV10-2 and TRBJ1-1, with 8 bases matching TRBD1. Germline V gene data show CDR1 as WSHSY and CDR2 as SAAADI. The CDR3 consists of 12 residues. Trimming took 6 bases from V and 4 from J; bases not matched to a gene: 1. CDR3 sequence reads: CASRDRATEAFF. CDR3 DNA sequence: TGCGCCAGCAGGGACAGGGCCACTGAAGCTTTCTTT.

The chain combines TRBV5-6 with TRBJ2-2, with D possibly being TRBD2 (6 bases). Germline V CDR1 and CDR2: SGHDT, YYEEEE. V lost 5 bases to trimming and J lost 4 bases, with 18 bases between them. This CDR3 spans 16 amino acids. The CDR3 DNA reads TGTGCCAGCAGTCATCCAGGGACCGGGAGCACCGGGGAGCTGTTTTTT. It is translated as CASSHPGTGSTGELFF. Supplemented by reference TRBV5-6 and TRBJ2-2, the full variable domain reads DAGVTQSPTHLIKTRGQQVTLRCSPKSGHDTVSWYQQALGQGPQFIFQYYEEEERQRGNFPDRFSGHQFPNYSSELNVNALLLGDSALYLCASSHPGTGSTGELFFGEGSRLTVL.

The chain recombines TRBV4-1 with TRBJ2-3; 9 bases map to TRBD2. Per the germline V gene, CDR1 is MGHRA and CDR2 is YSYEKL. V dropped 6 bases and J dropped 2; count of bases not matched to a gene: 6. This CDR3 has 15 residues. The DNA of the CDR3 is TGCGCCAGCAGTAAAAGCGGGGGGTACACAGATACGCAGTATTTT. Its translation: CASSKSGGYTDTQYF.

CDR3 sequence reads: CASSLRGNEQFF. CDR3 DNA sequence: TGTGCCAGCAGCTTAAGGGGCAATGAGCAGTTCTTC. V and J are TRBV7-8 and TRBJ2-1; possibly TRBD1 for D (5 bases). V lost 2 bases to trimming and J lost 6 bases, with 5 bases between them. This CDR3 region has 12 residues. The germline gives CDR1 SGHVS, CDR2 FQNEAQ. Looking up the rest from reference TRBV7-8 and TRBJ2-1 gives the full variable domain: GAGVSQSPRYKVAKRGQDVALRCDPISGHVSLFWYQQALGQGPEFLTYFQNEAQLDKSGLPSDRFFAERPEGSVSTLKIQRTQQEDSAVYLCASSLRGNEQFFGPGTRLTVL.

This clone was seen just once. The CDR3 region is CASNLQGADTDTQYF. CDR3 DNA sequence: TGCGCCAGCAACTTACAGGGGGCGGACACAGATACGCAGTATTTT. This rearrangement joins TRBV5-1 to TRBJ2-3; 9 bases line up with TRBD1. This CDR3 comprises 15 residues. Trimming took 6 bases from V and 2 from J; bases not matched to a gene: 7. Germline CDR1 and CDR2: SGHRS and YFSETQ.

The rearrangement joins TRBV7-9 to TRBJ2-1; 7 bases are shared with TRBD2. The CDR3 has 16 residues. Germline V gives CDR1 SEHNR, CDR2 FQNEAQ (reference sequence). Trimming at V came to 0 bases and at J to 5 bases, leaving 7 bases not matched to a gene. The CDR3 here is CASSLASGGVDNEQFF. CDR3 bases: TGTGCCAGCAGCTTAGCATCGGGGGGAGTGGACAATGAGCAGTTCTTC.